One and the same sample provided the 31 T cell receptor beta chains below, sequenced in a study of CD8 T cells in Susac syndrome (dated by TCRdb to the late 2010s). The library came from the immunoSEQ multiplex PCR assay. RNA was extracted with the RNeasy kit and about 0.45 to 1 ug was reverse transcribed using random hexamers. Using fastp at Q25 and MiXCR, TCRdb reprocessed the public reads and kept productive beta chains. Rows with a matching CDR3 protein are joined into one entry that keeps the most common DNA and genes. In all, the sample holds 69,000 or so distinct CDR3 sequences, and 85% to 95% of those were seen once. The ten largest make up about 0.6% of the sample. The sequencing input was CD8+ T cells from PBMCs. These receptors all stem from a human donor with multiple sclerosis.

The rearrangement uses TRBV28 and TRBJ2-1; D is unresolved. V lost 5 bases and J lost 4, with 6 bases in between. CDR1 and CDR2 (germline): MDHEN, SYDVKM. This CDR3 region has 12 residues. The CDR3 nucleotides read TGTGCCAGCAGTGCGCCTTACAATGAGCAGTTCTTC. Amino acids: CASSAPYNEQFF.

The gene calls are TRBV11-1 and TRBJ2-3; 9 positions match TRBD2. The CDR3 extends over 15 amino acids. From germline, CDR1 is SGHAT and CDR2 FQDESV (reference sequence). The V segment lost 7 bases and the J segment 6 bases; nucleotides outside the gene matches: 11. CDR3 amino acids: CASTSGLAWSDTQYF. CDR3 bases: TGTGCCAGCACCTCGGGACTAGCTTGGTCGGATACGCAGTATTTT.

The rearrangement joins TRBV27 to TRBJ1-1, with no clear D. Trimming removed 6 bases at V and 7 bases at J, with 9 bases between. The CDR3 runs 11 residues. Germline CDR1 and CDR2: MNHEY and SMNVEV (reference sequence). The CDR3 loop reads CASRGSLEAFF. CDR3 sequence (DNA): TGTGCCAGCAGAGGGTCCCTTGAAGCTTTCTTT.

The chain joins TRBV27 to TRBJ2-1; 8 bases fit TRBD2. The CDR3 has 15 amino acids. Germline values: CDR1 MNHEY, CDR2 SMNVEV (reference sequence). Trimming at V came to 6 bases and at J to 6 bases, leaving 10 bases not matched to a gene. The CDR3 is CASSQTAGGLNEQFF. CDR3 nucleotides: TGTGCCAGCAGCCAGACGGCGGGAGGACTCAATGAGCAGTTCTTC.

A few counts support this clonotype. The CDR3 spells CSASLPRVYNEQFF. For the CDR3, the DNA is TGCAGTGCTAGCTTACCTAGAGTATACAATGAGCAGTTCTTC. The chain carries TRBV20-1 and TRBJ2-1; no clear D gene. Between the trimmed V and J ends, which lost 3 bases and 4 bases, there was a span of 13 bases. Germline V lookup: CDR1 DFQATT, CDR2 SNEGSKA (reference sequence). The CDR3 extends over 14 amino acids.

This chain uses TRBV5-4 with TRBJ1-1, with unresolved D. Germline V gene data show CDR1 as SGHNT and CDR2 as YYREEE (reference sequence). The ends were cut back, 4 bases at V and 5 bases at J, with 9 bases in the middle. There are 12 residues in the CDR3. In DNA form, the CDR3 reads TGTGCCAGCAGCCCCCCGGGGACTGAAGCTTTCTTT. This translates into CASSPPGTEAFF.

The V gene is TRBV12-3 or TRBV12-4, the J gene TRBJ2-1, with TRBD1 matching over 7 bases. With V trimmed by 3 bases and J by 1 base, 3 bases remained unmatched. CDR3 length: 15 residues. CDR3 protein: CASSFGQVSYNEQFF. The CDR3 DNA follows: TGTGCCAGCAGTTTCGGACAGGTGTCCTACAATGAGCAGTTCTTC.

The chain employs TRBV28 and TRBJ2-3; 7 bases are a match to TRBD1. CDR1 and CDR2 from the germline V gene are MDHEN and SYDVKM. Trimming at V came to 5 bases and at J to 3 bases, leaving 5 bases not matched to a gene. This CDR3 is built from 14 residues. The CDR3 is CASSPDRATDTQYF. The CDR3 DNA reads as TGTGCCAGCAGTCCTGACAGGGCTACAGATACGCAGTATTTT.

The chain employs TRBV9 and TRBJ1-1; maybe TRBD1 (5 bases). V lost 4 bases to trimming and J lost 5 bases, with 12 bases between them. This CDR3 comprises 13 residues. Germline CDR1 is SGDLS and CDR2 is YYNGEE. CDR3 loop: CASSPFGGTEAFF. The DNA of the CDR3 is TGTGCCAGCAGCCCTTTCGGGGGTACTGAAGCTTTCTTT.

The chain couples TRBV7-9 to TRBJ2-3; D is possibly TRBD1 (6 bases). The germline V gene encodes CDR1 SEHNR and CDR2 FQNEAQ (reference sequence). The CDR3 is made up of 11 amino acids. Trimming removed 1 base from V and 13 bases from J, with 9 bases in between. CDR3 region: CASSLGAGEYF. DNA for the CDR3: TGTGCCAGCAGCTTAGGGGCAGGGGAGTATTTT. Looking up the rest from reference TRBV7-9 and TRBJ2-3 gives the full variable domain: DTGVSQNPRHKITKRGQNVTFRCDPISEHNRLYWYRQTLGQGPEFLTYFQNEAQLEKSRLLSDRFSAERPKGSFSTLEIQRTEQGDSAMYLCASSLGAGEYFGPGTRLTVL.

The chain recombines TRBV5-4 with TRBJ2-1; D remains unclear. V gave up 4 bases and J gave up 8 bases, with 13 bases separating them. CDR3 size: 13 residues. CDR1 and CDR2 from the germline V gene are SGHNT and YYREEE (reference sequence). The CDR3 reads CASSPRAIDEQFF. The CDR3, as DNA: TGTGCCAGCAGCCCTCGGGCAATTGATGAGCAGTTCTTC.

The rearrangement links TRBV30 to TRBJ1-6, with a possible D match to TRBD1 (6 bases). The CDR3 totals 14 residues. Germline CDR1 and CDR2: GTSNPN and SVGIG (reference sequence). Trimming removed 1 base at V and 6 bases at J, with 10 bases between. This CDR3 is CAWSAQGLNSPLHF. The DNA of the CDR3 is TGTGCCTGGAGTGCTCAGGGGCTTAATTCACCCCTCCACTTT. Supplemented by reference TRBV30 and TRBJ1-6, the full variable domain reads SQTIHQWPATLVQPVGSPLSLECTVEGTSNPNLYWYRQAAGRGLQLLFYSVGIGQISSEVPQNLSASRPQDRQFILSSKKLLLSDSGFYLCAWSAQGLNSPLHFGNGTRLTVT.

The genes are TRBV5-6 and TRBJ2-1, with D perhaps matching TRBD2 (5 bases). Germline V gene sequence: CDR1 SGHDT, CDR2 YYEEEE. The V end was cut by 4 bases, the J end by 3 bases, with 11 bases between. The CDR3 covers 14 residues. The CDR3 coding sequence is TGTGCCAGCAGCCTCGGACTCAACTACAATGAGCAGTTCTTC. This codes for CASSLGLNYNEQFF.

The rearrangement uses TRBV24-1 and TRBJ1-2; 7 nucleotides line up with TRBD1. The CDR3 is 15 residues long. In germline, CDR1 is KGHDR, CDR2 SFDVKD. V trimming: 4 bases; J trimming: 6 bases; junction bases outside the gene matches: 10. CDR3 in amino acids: CATSDIGPQGDGYTF. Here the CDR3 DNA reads TGTGCCACCAGTGACATCGGACCCCAGGGGGATGGCTACACCTTC.

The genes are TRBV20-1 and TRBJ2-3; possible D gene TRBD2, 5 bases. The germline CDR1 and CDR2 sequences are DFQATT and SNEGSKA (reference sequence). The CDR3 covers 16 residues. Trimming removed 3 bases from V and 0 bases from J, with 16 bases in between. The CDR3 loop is CSASELGETSTDTQYF. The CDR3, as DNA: TGCAGTGCTAGTGAGCTTGGGGAGACTAGCACAGATACGCAGTATTTT.

The DNA for the CDR3 is TGTGCCAGCAGCTCCCTCATGAACACTGAAGCTTTCTTT. Translating it yields CASSSLMNTEAFF. This chain links TRBV11-1 with TRBJ1-1; D is uncertain. From germline, CDR1 is SGHAT and CDR2 FQDESV (reference sequence). The V end was cut by 4 bases, the J end by 0 bases, with 6 bases between. The CDR3 contains 13 residues.

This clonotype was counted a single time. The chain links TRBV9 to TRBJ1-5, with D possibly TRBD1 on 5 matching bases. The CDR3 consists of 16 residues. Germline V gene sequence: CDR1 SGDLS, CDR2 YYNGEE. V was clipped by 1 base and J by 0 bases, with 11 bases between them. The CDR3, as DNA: TGTGCCAGCAGCGTACAGGGAGGGTATAGCAATCAGCCCCAGCATTTT. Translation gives CASSVQGGYSNQPQHF.

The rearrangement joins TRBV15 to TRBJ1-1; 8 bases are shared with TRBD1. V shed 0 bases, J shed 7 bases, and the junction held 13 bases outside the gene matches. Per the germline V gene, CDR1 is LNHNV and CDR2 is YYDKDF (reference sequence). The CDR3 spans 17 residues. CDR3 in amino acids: CATSRDRVTGEGNEAFF. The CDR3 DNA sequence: TGTGCCACCAGCAGAGATAGGGTGACAGGGGAGGGTAATGAAGCTTTCTTT.

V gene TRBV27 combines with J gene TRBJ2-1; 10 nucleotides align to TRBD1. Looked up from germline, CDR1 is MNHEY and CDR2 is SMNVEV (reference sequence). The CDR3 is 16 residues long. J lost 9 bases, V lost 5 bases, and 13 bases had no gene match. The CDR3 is CASSPGTGDRSGEQFF. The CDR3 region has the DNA TGTGCCAGCAGTCCCGGGACAGGGGATAGGTCGGGTGAGCAGTTCTTC.

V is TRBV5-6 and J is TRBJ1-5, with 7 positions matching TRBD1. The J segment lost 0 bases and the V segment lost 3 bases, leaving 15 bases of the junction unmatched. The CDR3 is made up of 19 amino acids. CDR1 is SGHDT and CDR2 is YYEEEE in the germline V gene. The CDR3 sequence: CASSYKMTGLNYSNQPQHF. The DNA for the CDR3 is TGTGCCAGCAGCTACAAAATGACAGGGTTGAATTATAGCAATCAGCCCCAGCATTTT.

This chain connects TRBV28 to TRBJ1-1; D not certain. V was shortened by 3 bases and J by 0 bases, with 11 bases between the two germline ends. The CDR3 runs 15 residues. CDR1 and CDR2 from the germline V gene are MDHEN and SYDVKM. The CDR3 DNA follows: TGTGCCAGCAGTTTTTCGGCAACGTTGAACACTGAAGCTTTCTTT. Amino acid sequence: CASSFSATLNTEAFF.

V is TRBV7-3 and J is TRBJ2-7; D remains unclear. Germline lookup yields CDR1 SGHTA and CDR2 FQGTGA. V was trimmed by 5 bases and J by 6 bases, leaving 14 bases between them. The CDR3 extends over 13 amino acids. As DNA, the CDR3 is TGTGCCAGCAGCAACTTAAACATGGGCGAGCAGTACTTC. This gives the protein CASSNLNMGEQYF.

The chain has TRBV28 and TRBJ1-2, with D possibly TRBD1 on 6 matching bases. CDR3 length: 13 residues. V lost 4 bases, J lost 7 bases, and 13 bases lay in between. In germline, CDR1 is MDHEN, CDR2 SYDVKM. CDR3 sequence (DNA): TGTGCCAGCAGTTCTGCGGGACACGGTGGCTACACCTTC. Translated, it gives CASSSAGHGGYTF.

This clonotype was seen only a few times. DNA for the CDR3: TGTGCCAGCAGTTTGGGCCCGAACACTGAAGCTTTCTTT. It specifies CASSLGPNTEAFF. The rearrangement uses TRBV12-3 or TRBV12-4 and TRBJ1-1; the D is unclear. Trimming pared 3 bases from V and 1 base from J, leaving 6 bases between. The CDR3 is 13 residues long.

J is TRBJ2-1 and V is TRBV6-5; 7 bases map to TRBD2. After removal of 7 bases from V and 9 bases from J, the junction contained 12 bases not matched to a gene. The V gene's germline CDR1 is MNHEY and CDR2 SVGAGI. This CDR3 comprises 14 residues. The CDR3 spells CASKAGESSGEQFF. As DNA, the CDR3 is TGTGCCAGCAAGGCGGGGGAATCGAGTGGTGAGCAGTTCTTC.

In nucleotides, the CDR3 is TGCAGTGCTAGGGGACTAGCGGGGTCTGAGCAGTTCTTC. Its translation: CSARGLAGSEQFF. V gene TRBV20-1 combines with J gene TRBJ2-1; 13 positions match TRBD2. V gave up 3 bases and J gave up 9 bases; unmatched junction bases: 2. CDR1 is DFQATT, CDR2 SNEGSKA, per germline (reference sequence). The CDR3 consists of 13 residues.

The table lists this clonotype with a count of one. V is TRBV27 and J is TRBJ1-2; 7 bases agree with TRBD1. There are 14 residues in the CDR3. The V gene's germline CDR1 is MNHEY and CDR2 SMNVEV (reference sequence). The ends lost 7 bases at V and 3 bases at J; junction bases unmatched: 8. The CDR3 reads CASTSGQGDYGYTF. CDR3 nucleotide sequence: TGTGCCAGCACCTCGGGGCAGGGGGACTATGGCTACACCTTC.

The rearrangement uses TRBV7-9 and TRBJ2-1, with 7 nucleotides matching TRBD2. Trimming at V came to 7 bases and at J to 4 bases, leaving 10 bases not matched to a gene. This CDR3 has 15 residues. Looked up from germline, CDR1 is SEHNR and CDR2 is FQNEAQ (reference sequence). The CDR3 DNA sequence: TGTGCCAGCACCCCCGGGGCGGGGGTGTACAATGAGCAGTTCTTC. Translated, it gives CASTPGAGVYNEQFF.

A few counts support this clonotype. The CDR3 DNA follows: TGTGCCAGCAGCTTATTGACAGGCTCCTACGAGCAGTACTTC. Translated, it gives CASSLLTGSYEQYF. This chain uses TRBV7-3 with TRBJ2-7, with a possible D match to TRBD1 (6 bases). The CDR3 runs 14 residues. CDR1 and CDR2 (germline): SGHTA, FQGTGA. Trimming took 2 bases from V and 0 from J, leaving 8 bases between them.

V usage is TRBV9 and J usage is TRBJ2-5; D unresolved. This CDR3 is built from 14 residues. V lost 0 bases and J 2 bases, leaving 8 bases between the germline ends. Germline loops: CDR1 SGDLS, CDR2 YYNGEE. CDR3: CASSVEVGQETQYF. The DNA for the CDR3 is TGTGCCAGCAGCGTAGAGGTAGGACAAGAGACCCAGTACTTC.

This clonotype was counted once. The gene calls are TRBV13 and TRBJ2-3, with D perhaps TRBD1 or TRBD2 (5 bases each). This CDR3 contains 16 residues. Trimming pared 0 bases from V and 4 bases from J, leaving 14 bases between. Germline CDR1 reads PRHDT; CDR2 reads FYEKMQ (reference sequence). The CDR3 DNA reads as TGTGCCAGCAGCTTAGGCCTGGGGGAGAACCCAGATACGCAGTATTTT. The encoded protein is CASSLGLGENPDTQYF.